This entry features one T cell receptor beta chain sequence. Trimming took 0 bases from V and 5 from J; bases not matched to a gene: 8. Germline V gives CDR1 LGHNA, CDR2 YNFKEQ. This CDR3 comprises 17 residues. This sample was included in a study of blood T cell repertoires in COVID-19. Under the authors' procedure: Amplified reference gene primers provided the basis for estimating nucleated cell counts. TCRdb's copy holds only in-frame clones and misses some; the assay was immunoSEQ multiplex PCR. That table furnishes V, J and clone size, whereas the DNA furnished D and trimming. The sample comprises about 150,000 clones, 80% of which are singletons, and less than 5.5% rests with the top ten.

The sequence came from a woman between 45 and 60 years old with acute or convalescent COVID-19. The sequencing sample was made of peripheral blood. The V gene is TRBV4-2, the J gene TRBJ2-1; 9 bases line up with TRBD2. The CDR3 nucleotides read TGTGCCAGCAGCCAAGATTTACTCGCGGGGGGGAACAATGAGCAGTTCTTC. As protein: CASSQDLLAGGNNEQFF.